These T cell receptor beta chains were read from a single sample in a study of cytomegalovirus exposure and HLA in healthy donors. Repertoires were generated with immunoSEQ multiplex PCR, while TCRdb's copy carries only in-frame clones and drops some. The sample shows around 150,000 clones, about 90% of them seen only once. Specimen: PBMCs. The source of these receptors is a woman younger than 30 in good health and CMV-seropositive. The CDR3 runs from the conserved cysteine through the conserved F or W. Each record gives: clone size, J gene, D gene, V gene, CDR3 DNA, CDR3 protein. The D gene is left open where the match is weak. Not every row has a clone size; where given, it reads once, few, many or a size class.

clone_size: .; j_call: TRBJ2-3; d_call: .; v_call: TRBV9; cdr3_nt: TGTGCCAGCAGCGAGCGACCGGGTACAGATACGCAGTATTTT; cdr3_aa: CASSERPGTDTQYF
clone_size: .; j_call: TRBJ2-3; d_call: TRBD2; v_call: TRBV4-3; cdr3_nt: TGCGCCAGCAGCCCCACGACTAGCGGGGTATTCACAGATACGCAGTATTTT; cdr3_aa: CASSPTTSGVFTDTQYF
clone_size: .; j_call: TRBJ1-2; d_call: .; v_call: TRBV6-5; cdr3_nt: TGTGCCAGCAGTTACTACGGAGTGGGGAGCTATGGCTACACCTTC; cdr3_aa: CASSYYGVGSYGYTF
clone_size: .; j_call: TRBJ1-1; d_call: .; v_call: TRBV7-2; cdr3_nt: TGTGCCAGCAGCTTAGTCTTTGGGGGCGGTGAAGCTTTCTTT; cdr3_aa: CASSLVFGGGEAFF
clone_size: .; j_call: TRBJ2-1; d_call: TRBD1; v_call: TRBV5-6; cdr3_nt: TGTGCCAGCAGCTCGCCGGGACAGCGGAACTACAATGAGCAGTTCTTC; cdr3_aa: CASSSPGQRNYNEQFF
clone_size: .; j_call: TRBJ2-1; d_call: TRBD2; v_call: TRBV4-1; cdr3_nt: TGCGCCAGCAGCCAATCTAGCGGGGGGCAGTTCTTC; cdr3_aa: CASSQSSGGQFF
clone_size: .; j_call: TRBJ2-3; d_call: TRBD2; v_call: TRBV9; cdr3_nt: TGTGCCAGCAGCCCAGGACTAGGCTCAGATACGCAGTATTTT; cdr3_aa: CASSPGLGSDTQYF
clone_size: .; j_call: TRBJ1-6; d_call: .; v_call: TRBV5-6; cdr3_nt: TGTGCCAGCAGCTTCTTCAGGGTCGTTGATTCACCCCTCCACTTT; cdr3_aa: CASSFFRVVDSPLHF
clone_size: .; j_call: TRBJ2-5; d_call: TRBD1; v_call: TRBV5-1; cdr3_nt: TGCGCCAGCGCCCTTCAGGCGGGACAGGGTGGGGAGACCCAGTACTTC; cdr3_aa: CASALQAGQGGETQYF
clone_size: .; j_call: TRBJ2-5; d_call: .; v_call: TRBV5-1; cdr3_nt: TGCGCCAGTCGGGAGACAGTCCAAGAGACCCAGTACTTC; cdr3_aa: CASRETVQETQYF
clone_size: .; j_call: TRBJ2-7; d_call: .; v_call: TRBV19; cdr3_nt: TGTGCCAGTAGTCCAAGACAGGGAGGTCTCTACGAGCAGTACTTC; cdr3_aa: CASSPRQGGLYEQYF
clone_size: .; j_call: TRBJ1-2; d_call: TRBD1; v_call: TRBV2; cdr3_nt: TGTGCCAGCAGTGAAGAGGTTGGAGACAGGGGGATTAACTATGGCTACACCTTC; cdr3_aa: CASSEEVGDRGINYGYTF
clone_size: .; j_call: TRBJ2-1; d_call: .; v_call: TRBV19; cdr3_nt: TGTGCCAGTAGTATAAAGATACTCCATGAGCAGTTCTTC; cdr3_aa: CASSIKILHEQFF
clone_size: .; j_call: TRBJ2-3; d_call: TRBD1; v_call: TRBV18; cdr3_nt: TGTGCCAGCTCACCAGGACAGGGGCGACTGAATACGCAGTATTTT; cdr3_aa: CASSPGQGRLNTQYF
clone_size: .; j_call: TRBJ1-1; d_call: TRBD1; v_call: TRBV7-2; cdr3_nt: TGTGCCAGCAGCGAAATTACAGGGGGTGTCACTGAAGCTTTCTTT; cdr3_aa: CASSEITGGVTEAFF
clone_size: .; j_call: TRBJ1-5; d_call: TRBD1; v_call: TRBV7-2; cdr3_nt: TGTGCCAGCAGCCTGACCGGGACAGGACTTCAGCCCCAGCATTTT; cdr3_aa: CASSLTGTGLQPQHF
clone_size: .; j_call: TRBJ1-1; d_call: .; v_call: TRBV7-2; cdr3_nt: TGTGCCAGCAGAGTCCCTAGGGGTAGGACTGAAGCTTTCTTT; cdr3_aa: CASRVPRGRTEAFF
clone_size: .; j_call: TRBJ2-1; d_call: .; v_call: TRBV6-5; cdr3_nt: TGTGCCAGCACCACAGGGAGCTCCTACAATGAGCAGTTCTTC; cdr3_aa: CASTTGSSYNEQFF
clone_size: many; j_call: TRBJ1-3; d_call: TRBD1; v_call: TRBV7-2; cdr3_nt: TGTGCCAGCAGTCGCGGACAGGGACAATGGGGAAACACCATATATTTT; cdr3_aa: CASSRGQGQWGNTIYF
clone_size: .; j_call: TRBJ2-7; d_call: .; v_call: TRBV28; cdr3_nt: TGTGCCAGCACCTCGGTGGCAGGGTACACCGAGCAGTACTTC; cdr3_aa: CASTSVAGYTEQYF
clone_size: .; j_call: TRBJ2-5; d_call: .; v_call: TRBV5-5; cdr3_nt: TGTGCCAGCAGCTTGGTGGCAGGCCATCGGGAGACCCAGTACTTC; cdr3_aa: CASSLVAGHRETQYF
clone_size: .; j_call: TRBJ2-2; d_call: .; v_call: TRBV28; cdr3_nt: TGTGCCAGCAGTTTACTCCGGGTCAACCCTCCCGGGGAGCTGTTTTTT; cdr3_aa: CASSLLRVNPPGELFF
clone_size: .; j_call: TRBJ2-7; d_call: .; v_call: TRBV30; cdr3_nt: TGTGCCTGGACCCCAAGGGTAGGGGCCTACGAGCAGTACTTC; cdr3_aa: CAWTPRVGAYEQYF
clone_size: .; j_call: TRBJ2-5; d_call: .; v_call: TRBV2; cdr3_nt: TGTGCCAGCAGCCCGGGATTCACCCAAGAGACCCAGTACTTC; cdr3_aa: CASSPGFTQETQYF
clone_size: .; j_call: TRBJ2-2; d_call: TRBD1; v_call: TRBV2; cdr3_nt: TGTGCCAGCAAGACAGGGGCGAACACCGGGGAGCTGTTTTTT; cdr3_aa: CASKTGANTGELFF
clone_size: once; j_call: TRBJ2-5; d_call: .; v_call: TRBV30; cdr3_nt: TGTGCCTGGATGCGAGGATGGGAGACCCAGTACTTC; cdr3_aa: CAWMRGWETQYF
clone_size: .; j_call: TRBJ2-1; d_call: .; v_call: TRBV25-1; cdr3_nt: TGTGCCAGCAGTGCTCTACTTAATGAGCAGTTCTTC; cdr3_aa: CASSALLNEQFF
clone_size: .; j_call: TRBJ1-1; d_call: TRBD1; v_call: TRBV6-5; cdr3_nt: TGTGCCAGCAGGGACAGGTTGAACACTGAAGCTTTCTTT; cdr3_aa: CASRDRLNTEAFF
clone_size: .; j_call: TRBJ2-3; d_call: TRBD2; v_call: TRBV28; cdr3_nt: TGTGCCAGCAGTTCCCTGACTAGCGGGGGGCCAGAGGATACGCAGTATTTT; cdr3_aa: CASSSLTSGGPEDTQYF
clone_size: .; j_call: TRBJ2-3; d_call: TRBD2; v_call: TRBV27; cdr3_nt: TGTGCCAGCAGTTTTGGACTAGCGGGTGATTCGGATACGCAGTATTTT; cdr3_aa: CASSFGLAGDSDTQYF
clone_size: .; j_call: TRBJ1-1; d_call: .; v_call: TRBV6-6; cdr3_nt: TGTGCCAGCAGATCACTCATGAACACTGAAGCTTTCTTT; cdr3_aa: CASRSLMNTEAFF
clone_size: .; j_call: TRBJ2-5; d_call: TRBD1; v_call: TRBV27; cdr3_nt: TGTGCCAGCAGCCCGACAGGGTTTGGGGAGACCCAGTACTTC; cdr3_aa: CASSPTGFGETQYF
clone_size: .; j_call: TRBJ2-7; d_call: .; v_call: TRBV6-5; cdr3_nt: TGTGCCAGCAGTTACCCCCCCGCGTACGAGCAGTACTTC; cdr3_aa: CASSYPPAYEQYF
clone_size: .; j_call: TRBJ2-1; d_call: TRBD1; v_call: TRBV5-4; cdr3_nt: TGTGCCAGCAGCCCTTGGTTCAGGGGGAACAATGAGCAGTTCTTC; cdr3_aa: CASSPWFRGNNEQFF
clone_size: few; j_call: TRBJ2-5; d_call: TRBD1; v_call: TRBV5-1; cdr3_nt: TGCGCCAGCAGCGCCAGACAGGGCGGCGGGGAGACCCAGTACTTC; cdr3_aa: CASSARQGGGETQYF
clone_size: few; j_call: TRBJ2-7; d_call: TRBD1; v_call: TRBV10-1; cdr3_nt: TGCGCCAGGACGAACCGGGACAGATCCTACGAGCAGTACTTC; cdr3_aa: CARTNRDRSYEQYF
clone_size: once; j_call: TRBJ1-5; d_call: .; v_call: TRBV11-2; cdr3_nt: TGTGCCAGCAGTTTCACACGATTCCAGACTAATCCCCTTTGGCCCCAGCATTTT; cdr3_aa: CASSFTRFQTNPLWPQHF
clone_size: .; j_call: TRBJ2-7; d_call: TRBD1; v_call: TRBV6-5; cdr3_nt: TGTGCCAGCAGGACCCGACAGGGTTTTGAGCAGTACTTC; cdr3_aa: CASRTRQGFEQYF
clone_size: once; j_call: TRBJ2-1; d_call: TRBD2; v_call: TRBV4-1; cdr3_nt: TGCGCCAGCAGCCAAGCTGGCCCCGGGACTAGTACCTACGAGCAGTTCTTC; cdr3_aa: CASSQAGPGTSTYEQFF
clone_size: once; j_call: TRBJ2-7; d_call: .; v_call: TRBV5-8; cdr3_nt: TGTGCCAGCAGCTTGGGAGGCGTTGGCACCTACGAGCAGTACTTC; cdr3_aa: CASSLGGVGTYEQYF
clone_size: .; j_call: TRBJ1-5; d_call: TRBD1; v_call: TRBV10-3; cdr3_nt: TGTGCCATCAGTGAGTCAGGACAGGGGGAGGGATGGAGCAATCAGCCCCAGCATTTT; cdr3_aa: CAISESGQGEGWSNQPQHF
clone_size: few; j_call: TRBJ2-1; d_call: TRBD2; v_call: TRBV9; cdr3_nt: TGTGCCAGCAGCGCAATACTAGCGGGGTACAATGAGCAGTTCTTC; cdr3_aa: CASSAILAGYNEQFF
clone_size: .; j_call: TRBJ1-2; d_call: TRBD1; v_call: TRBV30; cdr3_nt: TGTGCCTGGAGTGGATGGACAGGACTATACACCTTC; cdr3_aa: CAWSGWTGLYTF
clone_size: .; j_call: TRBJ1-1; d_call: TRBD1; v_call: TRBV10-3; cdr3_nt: TGTGCCATCAGTGAGTTTACAGGGGGCACTGAAGCTTTCTTT; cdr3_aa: CAISEFTGGTEAFF
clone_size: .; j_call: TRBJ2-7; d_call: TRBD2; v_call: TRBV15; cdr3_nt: TGTGCCACCAGGGTTAGCGGGGGCTCCGGAGAGCAGTACTTC; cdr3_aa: CATRVSGGSGEQYF
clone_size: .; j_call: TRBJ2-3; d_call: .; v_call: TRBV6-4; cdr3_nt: TGTGCCAGCAGCAGGGAGGTTCAAGCAGATACGCAGTATTTT; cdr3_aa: CASSREVQADTQYF
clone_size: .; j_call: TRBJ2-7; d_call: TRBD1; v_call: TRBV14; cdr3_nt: TGTGCCAGCAGCCATTCGGGCCTAGGGACAGGGGATTGGTACGAGCAGTACTTC; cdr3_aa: CASSHSGLGTGDWYEQYF
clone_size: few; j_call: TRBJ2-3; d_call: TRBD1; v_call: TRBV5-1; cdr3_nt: TGCGCCAGCAGCCCGGACAGGGTTAGGGCAGATACGCAGTATTTT; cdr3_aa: CASSPDRVRADTQYF
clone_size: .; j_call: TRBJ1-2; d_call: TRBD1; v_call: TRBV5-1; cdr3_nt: TGCGCCAGCAGCTCGGTACAGGGGAACTATGGCTACACCTTC; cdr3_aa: CASSSVQGNYGYTF
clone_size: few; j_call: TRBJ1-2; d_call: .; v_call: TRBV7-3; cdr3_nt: TGTGCCAGCAGCCTCAGGTCAAACTATGGCTACACCTTC; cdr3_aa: CASSLRSNYGYTF
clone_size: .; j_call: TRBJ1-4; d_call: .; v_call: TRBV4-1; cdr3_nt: TGCGCCAGCAGCCAAGTGGCGGTGGTTCATGAAAAACTGTTTTTT; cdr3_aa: CASSQVAVVHEKLFF
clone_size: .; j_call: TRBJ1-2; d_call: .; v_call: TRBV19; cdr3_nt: TGTGCCAGTAACGAGGGTCAAAGGAGAGGCTACACCTTC; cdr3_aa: CASNEGQRRGYTF
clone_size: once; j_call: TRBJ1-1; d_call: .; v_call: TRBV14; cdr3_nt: TGTGCCAGCAGCCTACTTCGAAACACGCGGGGGGTCAACACTGAAGCTTTCTTT; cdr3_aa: CASSLLRNTRGVNTEAFF
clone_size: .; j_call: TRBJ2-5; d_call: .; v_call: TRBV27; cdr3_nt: TGTGCCAGCAGTCCACAGGGTAGGGAAGAGACCCAGTACTTC; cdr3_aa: CASSPQGREETQYF
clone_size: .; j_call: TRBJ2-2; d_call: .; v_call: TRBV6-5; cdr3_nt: TGTGCCAGCAGTTACTCGATCTACAGGGTACCCGGGGAGCTGTTTTTT; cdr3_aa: CASSYSIYRVPGELFF
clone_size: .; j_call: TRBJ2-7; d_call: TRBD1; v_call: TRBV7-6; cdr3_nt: TGTGCCAGCGGGGATCGAAACAGGGGTGAGCAGTACTTC; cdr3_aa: CASGDRNRGEQYF
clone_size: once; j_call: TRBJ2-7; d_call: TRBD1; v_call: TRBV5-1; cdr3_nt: TGCGCCAGCAGCCGGGGACAGGGGGCGCTCGGCGAGCAGTACTTC; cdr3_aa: CASSRGQGALGEQYF
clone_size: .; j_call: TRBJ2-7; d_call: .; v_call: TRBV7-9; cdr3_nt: TGTGCCAGCAGCCCCGCCGGCTCGGGAAGCTCCTACGAGCAGTACTTC; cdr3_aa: CASSPAGSGSSYEQYF
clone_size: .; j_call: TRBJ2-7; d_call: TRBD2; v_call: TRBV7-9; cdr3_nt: TGTGCCAGCACCAATAGCGGGAGAGAGAACGAGCAGTACTTC; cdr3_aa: CASTNSGRENEQYF